This record concerns one T cell receptor (beta chain) sequence. The antigen it binds to is not known. Per-base qualities were not stored, and no clone one base away is much larger. Using the deep immunoSEQ assay, TCR CDR3 regions were amplified from genomic DNA by multiplex PCR. Extracted genomic DNA from each cell subset was spread evenly across all wells of several immunoSEQ 96-well plates, with each plate serving as a replicate. For sorted subsets, around 200 ng genomic DNA, equal to about 30,000 T cell genomes, was loaded into each replicate PCR. The purified libraries were quantified using a Qubit 3.0 fluorometer, sized with a Bioanalyzer 2100, and then quantified again using the KAPA Library Quantification kit. A separate single-read 150-cycle Illumina NextSeq 550 flow cell was used to sequence each immunoSEQ 96-well plate. On the study's bioinformatics: Because the immunoSEQ output included only junctional sequences and no quality scores, the filtering could not be the same as the filtering used for full-length reads. Sequences were annotated with PyIR, a Python wrapper for IgBLAST v1.9, and V/J genes and CDR3 were assigned using IMGT germline references. Reads with weak V/J assignments (E-value above 1e-6), missing CDR3, stop codons, out-of-frame junctions, or ambiguous translated residues were removed. V3J clonotypes were defined as sequences sharing the same inferred V gene, J gene, and CDR3 amino acid sequence. The percentage overlap between two repertoires was calculated by dividing the number of shared unique clonotypes by the size of the smaller repertoire. Richness of each repertoire was evaluated using RTK rarefaction, the Chao1 estimator, and Recon v2.1 estimates of unobserved clonotypes. Generation probabilities for all TCRbeta clonotypes obtained by the gDNA method from four donors were computed using OLGA. In its TCRdb copy, this immuneACCESS table keeps in-frame sequences only and misses some clones. Where compared with another copy, unresolved V genes explain less than half of these, and the others have no known cause. V and J calls plus clone size are reproduced from that table; the DNA served to infer D and trimming. A total of about 2.1 million clones appear in this sample, more than 85% of them only once. Jointly, the top ten make up under 2% of the sample.

This specimen comes from a study of shared clonotypes between healthy human individuals (dated by TCRdb to between 2020 and 2021). At the level of the whole study: The cohort comprised a couple of women and three men aged 18 to 49 years. Different laboratories and diverse techniques were used to prepare libraries and sequence TCR repertoires, to increase sequencing depth and limit assay-specific biases. To estimate repertoire size and how much clonotypes are shared between individuals, the study performed deep sequencing of blood TCR repertoires from about five healthy adults. Between about 0.9 and 8.9 billion PBMCs per donor were obtained by leukapheresis. Per donor, three plates each were used for CD4 naive and CD4 memory, two for CD8 naive, and one for CD8 memory.

Broader findings and caveats from the paper: Based on pairwise subsampling, the degree of clonotype sharing among donors was expected to be affected by sequencing depth. The genetic and exposure-history diversity represented was limited by the small number of donors. Only blood was sampled, and tissue TCR repertoires likely differ from those in blood. Roughly 5.2% of naive CD4, 3.5% of naive CD8, approximately 2.2% of memory CD4, and 0.4% of memory CD8 clonotypes were shared across several donors. Incomplete sequencing was indicated by rarefaction of sorted-subset datasets, despite the large sequencing depth. Higher generation probabilities were observed for clonotypes shared by all four sorted-subset donors than for non-shared clonotypes. Naive subsets generally had larger estimated clonotype richness than memory subsets.

For the CD8 naive samples, CD45RO-negative cells were positively selected for CCR7, yielding a CD45RA+CCR7+ population from which TemRA cells were excluded. Healthy HIV-negative adults with no recently reported acute infections or vaccinations were included as donors. Only Caucasian adults living in Nashville, Tennessee, USA were represented among the donors. Blood was collected by leukapheresis, and PBMCs were isolated by Ficoll-Histopaque density gradient centrifugation and then cryopreserved in liquid nitrogen vapor phase. Analytical flow cytometry was used to check the purity and quantity of each magnetically sorted T cell population. Genomic DNA was isolated from every sorted fraction and measured by UV absorbance on a Nanodrop 2000c. Sequencing input: naive CD8+ T cells from PBMCs. According to the study, the label for this sample's cell subset or site signals: CD45RA+CCR7+. The TCR comes from a man aged 18 to 29 in good health. Some clones in this sample may be carry-over from other donors' samples.

The nucleotide sequence is given as TGTGCCAGCAGTTTATCAGGCGGGGGGGCAGATACGCAGTATTTT. Protein translation: CASSLSGGGADTQYF. This receptor chain uses TRBV27 and TRBJ2-3; TRBD2 matches 9 bases in the middle. Here V drops 0 bases and J drops 4 bases, and the junction holds 2 bases not matched to any gene. Its CDR3 holds 15 amino acids, cysteine through phenylalanine. Only the CDR3 region is kept as DNA, spanning 45 bases read in frame from base 1. Via the germline V gene (reference sequence), CDR1 is MNHEY and CDR2 SMNVEV.